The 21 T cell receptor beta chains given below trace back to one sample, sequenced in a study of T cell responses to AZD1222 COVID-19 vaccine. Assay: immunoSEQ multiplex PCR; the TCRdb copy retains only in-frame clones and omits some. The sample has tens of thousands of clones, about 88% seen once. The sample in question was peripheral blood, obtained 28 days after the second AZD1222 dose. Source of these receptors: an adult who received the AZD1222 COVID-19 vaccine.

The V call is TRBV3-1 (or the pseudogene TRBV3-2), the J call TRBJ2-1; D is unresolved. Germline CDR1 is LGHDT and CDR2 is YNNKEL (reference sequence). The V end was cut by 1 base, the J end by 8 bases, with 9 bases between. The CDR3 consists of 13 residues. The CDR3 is CASSQVASDEQFF. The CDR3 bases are TGTGCCAGCAGCCAAGTAGCAAGTGATGAGCAGTTCTTC.

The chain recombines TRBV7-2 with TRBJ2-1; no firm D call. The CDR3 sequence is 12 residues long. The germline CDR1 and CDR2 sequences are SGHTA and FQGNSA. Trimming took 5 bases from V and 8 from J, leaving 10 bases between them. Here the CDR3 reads CASSLFEHEQFF. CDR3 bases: TGTGCCAGCAGCCTCTTTGAACATGAGCAGTTCTTC.

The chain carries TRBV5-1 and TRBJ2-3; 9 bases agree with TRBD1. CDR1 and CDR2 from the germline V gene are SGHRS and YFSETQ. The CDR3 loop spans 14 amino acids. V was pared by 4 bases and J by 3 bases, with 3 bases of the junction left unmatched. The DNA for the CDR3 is TGCGCCAGCAGCCCGGGACAGGGTACAGATACGCAGTATTTT. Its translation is CASSPGQGTDTQYF.

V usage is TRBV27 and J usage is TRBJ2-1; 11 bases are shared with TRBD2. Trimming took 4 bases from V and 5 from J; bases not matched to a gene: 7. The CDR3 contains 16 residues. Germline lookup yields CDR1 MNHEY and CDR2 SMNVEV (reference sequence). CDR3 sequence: CASSSLAGAKNNEQFF. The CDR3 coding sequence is TGTGCCAGCAGTTCACTAGCGGGAGCGAAAAACAATGAGCAGTTCTTC.

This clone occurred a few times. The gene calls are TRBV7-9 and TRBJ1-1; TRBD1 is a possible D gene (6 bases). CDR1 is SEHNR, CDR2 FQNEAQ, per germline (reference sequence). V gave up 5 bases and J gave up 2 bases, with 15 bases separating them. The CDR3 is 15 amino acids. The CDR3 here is CASSPLWTDNTEAFF. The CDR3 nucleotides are TGTGCCAGCAGCCCCCTCTGGACAGACAACACTGAAGCTTTCTTT.

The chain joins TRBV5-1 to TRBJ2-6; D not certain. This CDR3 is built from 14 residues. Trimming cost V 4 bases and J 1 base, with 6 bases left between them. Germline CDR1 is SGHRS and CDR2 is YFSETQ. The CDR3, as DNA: TGCGCCAGCAGCGATCCATCTGGGGCCAACGTCCTGACTTTC. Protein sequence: CASSDPSGANVLTF.

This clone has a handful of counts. CDR3 protein: CASSPGGGRPDYGYTF. Written as DNA, the CDR3 is TGTGCCAGCAGTCCCGGGGGGGGGCGTCCGGACTATGGCTACACCTTC. The chain combines TRBV6-2 or TRBV6-3 with TRBJ1-2; D is perhaps TRBD1 (6 bases). CDR3 length: 16 residues. Germline CDR1 reads MNHEY; CDR2 reads SVGEGT. V lost 5 bases and J lost 3, with 19 bases in between.

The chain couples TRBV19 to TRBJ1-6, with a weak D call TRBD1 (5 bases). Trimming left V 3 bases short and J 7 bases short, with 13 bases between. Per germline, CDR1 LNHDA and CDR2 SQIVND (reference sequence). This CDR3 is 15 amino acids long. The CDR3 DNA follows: TGTGCCAGTAGTATCCCCGGGGGTGGAAATTCACCCCTCCACTTT. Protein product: CASSIPGGGNSPLHF.

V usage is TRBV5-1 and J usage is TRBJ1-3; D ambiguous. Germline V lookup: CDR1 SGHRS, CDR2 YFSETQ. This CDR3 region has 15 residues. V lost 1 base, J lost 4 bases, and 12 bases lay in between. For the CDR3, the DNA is TGCGCCAGCAGCTTGATGGGTTCGGAAGGAAACACCATATATTTT. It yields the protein CASSLMGSEGNTIYF.

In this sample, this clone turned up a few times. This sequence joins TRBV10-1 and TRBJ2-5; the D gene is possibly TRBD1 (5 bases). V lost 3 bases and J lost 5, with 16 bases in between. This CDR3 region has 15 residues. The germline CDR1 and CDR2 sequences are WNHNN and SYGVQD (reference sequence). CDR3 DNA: TGCGCCAGCAGTGACTGCCAGGGATCTTTGGAGACCCAGTACTTC. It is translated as CASSDCQGSLETQYF.

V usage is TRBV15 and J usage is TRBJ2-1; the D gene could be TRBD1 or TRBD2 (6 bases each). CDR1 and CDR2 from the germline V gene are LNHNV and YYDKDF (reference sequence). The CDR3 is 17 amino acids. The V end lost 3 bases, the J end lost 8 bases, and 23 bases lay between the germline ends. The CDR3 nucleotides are TGTGCCACCAGCAGGGATGGACAGAGGGACTCCCATGATGAGCAGTTCTTC. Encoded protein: CATSRDGQRDSHDEQFF. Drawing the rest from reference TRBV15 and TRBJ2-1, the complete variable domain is DAMVIQNPRYQVTQFGKPVTLSCSQTLNHNVMYWYQQKSSQAPKLLFHYYDKDFNNEADTPDNFQSRRPNTSFCFLDIRSPGLGDTAMYLCATSRDGQRDSHDEQFFGPGTRLTVL.

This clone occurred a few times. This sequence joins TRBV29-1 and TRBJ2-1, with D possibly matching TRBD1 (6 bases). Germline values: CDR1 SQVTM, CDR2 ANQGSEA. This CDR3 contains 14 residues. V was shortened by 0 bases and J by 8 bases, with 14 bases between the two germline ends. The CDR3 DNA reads TGCAGCGTTGAAGAGGGGGCTAGCTTGCATGAGCAGTTCTTC. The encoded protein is CSVEEGASLHEQFF.

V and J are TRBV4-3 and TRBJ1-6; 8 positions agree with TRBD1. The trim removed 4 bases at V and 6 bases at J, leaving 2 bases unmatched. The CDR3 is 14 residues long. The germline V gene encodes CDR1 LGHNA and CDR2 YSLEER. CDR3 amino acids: CASSRTGPNSPLHF. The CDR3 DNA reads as TGCGCCAGCAGCCGGACAGGGCCTAATTCACCCCTCCACTTT.

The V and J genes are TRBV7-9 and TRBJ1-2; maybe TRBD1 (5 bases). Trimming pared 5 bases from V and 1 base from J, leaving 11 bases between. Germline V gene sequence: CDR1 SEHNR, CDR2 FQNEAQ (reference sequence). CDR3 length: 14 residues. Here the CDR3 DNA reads TGTGCCAGCAGCCCGGGACCCTTTAACTATGGCTACACCTTC. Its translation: CASSPGPFNYGYTF.

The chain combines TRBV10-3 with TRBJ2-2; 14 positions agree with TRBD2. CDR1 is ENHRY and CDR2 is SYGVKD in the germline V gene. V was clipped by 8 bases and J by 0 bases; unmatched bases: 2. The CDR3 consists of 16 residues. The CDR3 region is CAIRTSGRTNTGELFF. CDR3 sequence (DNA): TGTGCCATCCGGACTAGCGGGAGGACGAACACCGGGGAGCTGTTTTTT.

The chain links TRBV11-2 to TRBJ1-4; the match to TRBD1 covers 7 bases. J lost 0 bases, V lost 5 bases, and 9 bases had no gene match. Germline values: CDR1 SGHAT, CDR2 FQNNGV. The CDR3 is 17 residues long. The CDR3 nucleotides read TGTGCCAGCAGCCCCCGACAGGGACCCACAACTAATGAAAAACTGTTTTTT. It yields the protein CASSPRQGPTTNEKLFF.

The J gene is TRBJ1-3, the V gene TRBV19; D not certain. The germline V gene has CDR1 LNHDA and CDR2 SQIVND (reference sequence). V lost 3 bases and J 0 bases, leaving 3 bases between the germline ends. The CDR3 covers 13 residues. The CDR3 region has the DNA TGTGCCAGTAGTATGGACTCTGGAAACACCATATATTTT. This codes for CASSMDSGNTIYF.

CDR3 sequence: CASSLGTANQPQHF. The CDR3 bases are TGTGCCAGCTCACTAGGGACAGCCAATCAGCCCCAGCATTTT. The chain links TRBV18 to TRBJ1-5; 7 nucleotides agree with TRBD1. The germline CDR1 and CDR2 sequences are KGHSH and LQKENI. This CDR3 is 14 amino acids long. The V and J ends lost 4 bases and 3 bases, in that order; junction bases with no gene match: 3.

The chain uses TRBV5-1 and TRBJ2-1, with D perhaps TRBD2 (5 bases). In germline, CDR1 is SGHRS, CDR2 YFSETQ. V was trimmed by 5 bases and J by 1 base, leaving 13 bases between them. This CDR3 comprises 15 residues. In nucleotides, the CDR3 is TGCGCCAGCAGTGCCGGGTCGGGGTCCTACAATGAGCAGTTCTTC. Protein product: CASSAGSGSYNEQFF.

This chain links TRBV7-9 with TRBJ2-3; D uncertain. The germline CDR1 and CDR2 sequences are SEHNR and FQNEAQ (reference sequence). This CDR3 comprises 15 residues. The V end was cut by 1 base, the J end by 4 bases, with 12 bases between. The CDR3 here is CASSLGYGVADTQYF. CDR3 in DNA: TGTGCCAGCAGCTTAGGATATGGGGTGGCAGATACGCAGTATTTT.

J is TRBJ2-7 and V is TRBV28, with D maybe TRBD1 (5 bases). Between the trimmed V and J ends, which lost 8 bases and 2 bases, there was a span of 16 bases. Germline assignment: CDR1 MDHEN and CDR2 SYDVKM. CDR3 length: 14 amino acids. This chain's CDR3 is CASGDGGAPYEQYF. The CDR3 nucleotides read TGTGCCAGCGGGGATGGTGGGGCTCCCTACGAGCAGTACTTC.